The 29 T cell receptor beta chains presented below share a single source sample, sequenced in a study of shared clonotypes between healthy human individuals. TCRdb keeps only in-frame clones here, not all; method: immunoSEQ multiplex PCR. The sample lists roughly 2.4 million clones; around 95% were seen once. The specimen was naive CD4+ T cells sorted from blood. Specified subset: CD45RA+ positively selected. Every receptor here comes from a young man in good health.

The V call is TRBV19, the J call TRBJ1-1; D gene ambiguous. The germline V gene encodes CDR1 LNHDA and CDR2 SQIVND (reference sequence). Trimming cost V 6 bases and J 1 base, with 9 bases left between them. The CDR3 loop spans 13 amino acids. CDR3 DNA sequence: TGTGCCAGTAGGGGGTCGGGGAACACTGAAGCTTTCTTT. Its protein is CASRGSGNTEAFF.

The gene calls are TRBV6-5 and TRBJ2-2; D not resolved. Trimming took off 6 bases at V and 3 bases at J, with 14 bases between the two ends. In germline, CDR1 is MNHEY, CDR2 SVGAGI. The CDR3 spans 15 residues. The CDR3 spells CASRPWQVDTGELFF. CDR3 DNA: TGTGCCAGCAGACCGTGGCAGGTAGACACCGGGGAGCTGTTTTTT.

A remark on this clone: This specimen includes other DNA sequences encoding the same CDR3. The V and J genes are TRBV7-9 and TRBJ2-3; no definite D call. CDR1 is SEHNR, CDR2 FQNEAQ, per germline (reference sequence). This CDR3 comprises 11 residues. V was shortened by 6 bases and J by 6 bases, with 7 bases between the two germline ends. The CDR3 sequence is CASRRADTQYF. In DNA form, the CDR3 reads TGTGCCAGCAGACGAGCGGATACGCAGTATTTT.

The chain joins TRBV5-1 to TRBJ2-7, with 11 bases matching TRBD2. The CDR3 totals 15 residues. The V gene end was trimmed by 4 bases and the J gene end by 2 bases; junction bases not matched to a gene: 5. Per germline, CDR1 SGHRS and CDR2 YFSETQ. The CDR3: CASSTGTSGTYEQYF. The CDR3 nucleotides are TGCGCCAGCAGCACCGGGACTAGCGGTACCTACGAGCAGTACTTC.

The chain combines TRBV7-2 with TRBJ2-2, with D possibly TRBD1 on 6 matching bases. The V end lost 5 bases, the J end lost 4 bases, and 17 bases lay between the germline ends. The CDR3 sequence is 16 residues long. Germline assignment: CDR1 SGHTA and CDR2 FQGNSA. CDR3 region: CASSPPIYRVTGELFF. CDR3 nucleotide sequence: TGTGCCAGCAGCCCCCCCATTTACAGGGTCACCGGGGAGCTGTTTTTT.

A remark on this clone: Since the CDR3 does not end with the conserved phenylalanine or tryptophan, this likely comes from a read error. The DNA is omitted, as the CDR3 cannot be located on it reliably, and the CDR3 follows TCRdb's listing. The chain joins TRBV7-3 to TRBJ1-3. Looked up from germline, CDR1 is SGHTA and CDR2 is FQGTGA. The CDR3 spans 9 residues, counting both ends. CDR3 region: CASSLSPSR.

V is TRBV18 and J is TRBJ2-2, with D unclear. V dropped 5 bases and J dropped 1 base, with 11 bases sitting between them. This CDR3 comprises 15 residues. The germline CDR1 and CDR2 sequences are KGHSH and LQKENI. CDR3: CASSYLRMNTGELFF. CDR3 nucleotide sequence: TGTGCCAGCTCATATTTAAGGATGAACACCGGGGAGCTGTTTTTT.

V gene TRBV4-2 combines with J gene TRBJ1-2, with D possibly matching TRBD1 (6 bases). Trimming cost V 0 bases and J 4 bases, with 6 bases left between them. The CDR3 has 13 residues. Per germline, CDR1 LGHNA and CDR2 YNFKEQ. This chain's CDR3 is CASSQEGGYGYTF. In DNA form, the CDR3 reads TGTGCCAGCAGCCAAGAAGGGGGCTATGGCTACACCTTC.

This sequence joins TRBV5-1 and TRBJ2-3; the match to TRBD1 covers 10 bases. The trim removed 4 bases at V and 6 bases at J, leaving 8 bases unmatched. This CDR3 has 15 residues. Germline loops: CDR1 SGHRS, CDR2 YFSETQ. CDR3 region: CASSSGTGEEDTQYF. The CDR3 DNA reads TGCGCCAGCAGCAGCGGGACAGGGGAGGAGGATACGCAGTATTTT.

This chain links TRBV10-3 with TRBJ2-3; D not certain. Per germline, CDR1 ENHRY and CDR2 SYGVKD. The V end was cut by 10 bases, the J end by 3 bases, with 14 bases between. This CDR3 contains 13 residues. The CDR3: CATRFGGTDTQYF. CDR3 coding DNA: TGTGCCACCCGGTTTGGCGGAACAGATACGCAGTATTTT.

The J gene is TRBJ2-1, the V gene TRBV5-1; 8 nucleotides match TRBD2. Germline V gene sequence: CDR1 SGHRS, CDR2 YFSETQ. The CDR3 runs to 15 residues. The ends lost 3 bases at V and 4 bases at J; junction bases unmatched: 6. The CDR3 bases are TGCGCCAGCAGCTGGACTAGCACTCCTTACAATGAGCAGTTCTTC. It is translated as CASSWTSTPYNEQFF.

The chain links TRBV27 to TRBJ2-3, with a weak D call TRBD2 (5 bases). V dropped 4 bases and J dropped 2 bases, with 10 bases sitting between them. Germline V gene sequence: CDR1 MNHEY, CDR2 SMNVEV (reference sequence). The CDR3 totals 14 residues. CDR3 sequence: CASSYRTYTDTQYF. The CDR3 DNA is TGTGCCAGCAGTTACCGGACTTACACAGATACGCAGTATTTT.

The V and J genes are TRBV27 and TRBJ1-2; D is perhaps TRBD1 (5 bases). Germline V lookup: CDR1 MNHEY, CDR2 SMNVEV (reference sequence). The CDR3 has 12 amino acids. Trimming left V 10 bases short and J 3 bases short, with 12 bases between. CDR3 bases: TGTGCCACCAGATCGGGGGACTATGGCTACACCTTC. Protein product: CATRSGDYGYTF.

This chain uses TRBV7-9 with TRBJ2-1, with 10 nucleotides matching TRBD2. V lost 4 bases to trimming and J lost 4 bases; unmatched junction nucleotides: 13. The CDR3 consists of 18 residues. The germline V gene has CDR1 SEHNR and CDR2 FQNEAQ (reference sequence). The CDR3, as DNA: TGTGCCAGCAGCTCCGGAGGGGGTAGCGGGAGGACTTACAATGAGCAGTTCTTC. It is translated as CASSSGGGSGRTYNEQFF.

V and J are TRBV25-1 and TRBJ1-1, with unresolved D. Germline values: CDR1 MGHDK, CDR2 SYGVNS. Deletions cut 2 bases from V and 2 bases from J, with 6 bases between. The CDR3 loop spans 13 amino acids. This CDR3 reads CASSEQVNTEAFF. CDR3 bases: TGTGCCAGCAGTGAACAGGTAAACACTGAAGCTTTCTTT. Using reference TRBV25-1 and TRBJ1-1 for the parts outside the CDR3, the full variable domain is EADIYQTPRYLVIGTGKKITLECSQTMGHDKMYWYQQDPGMELHLIHYSYGVNSTEKGDLSSESTVSRIRTEHFPLTLESARPSHTSQYLCASSEQVNTEAFFGQGTRLTVV.

J is TRBJ2-2 and V is TRBV6-5; D is possibly TRBD2 (5 bases). Trimming stripped 4 bases from V and 4 bases from J, with 13 bases between. CDR3 length equals 15 residues. CDR1 MNHEY and CDR2 SVGAGI come from the germline V gene. CDR3 in amino acids: CASSLWQDFTGELFF. CDR3 DNA: TGTGCCAGCAGTTTGTGGCAGGACTTCACCGGGGAGCTGTTTTTT.

The chain has TRBV7-2 and TRBJ1-6; D not resolved. Germline assignment: CDR1 SGHTA and CDR2 FQGNSA. This CDR3 region has 15 residues. V was pared by 5 bases and J by 5 bases, with 13 bases between. CDR3 region: CASSPTESHNSPLHF. CDR3 nucleotides: TGTGCCAGCAGCCCTACAGAAAGCCATAATTCACCCCTCCACTTT.

On this clone itself: This sample includes further DNA sequences coding for the same CDR3. The genes are TRBV5-4 and TRBJ2-3; TRBD2 aligns across 8 bases. V lost 4 bases to trimming and J lost 1 base; unmatched junction nucleotides: 5. Germline V lookup: CDR1 SGHNT, CDR2 YYREEE (reference sequence). CDR3 length: 15 residues. The CDR3 coding sequence is TGTGCCAGCAGCCTCGACGGGGGGGGCACAGATACGCAGTATTTT. This gives the protein CASSLDGGGTDTQYF.

CDR3 bases: TGTGCCAGCAGCGGGACTAGCGGGTACGAGCAGTACTTC. Its protein is CASSGTSGYEQYF. This chain connects TRBV9 to TRBJ2-7; 11 nucleotides align to TRBD2. This CDR3 spans 13 amino acids. V dropped 3 bases and J dropped 4; count of bases not matched to a gene: 0. CDR1 is SGDLS and CDR2 is YYNGEE in the germline V gene. Together with reference TRBV9 and TRBJ2-7, the CDR3 gives the full variable domain: DSGVTQTPKHLITATGQRVTLRCSPRSGDLSVYWYQQSLDQGLQFLIQYYNGEERAKGNILERFSAQQFPDLHSELNLSSLELGDSALYFCASSGTSGYEQYFGPGTRLTVT.

The chain combines TRBV30 with TRBJ2-2; 9 bases agree with TRBD2. The CDR3 has 14 amino acids. Germline-derived CDR1 and CDR2 are GTSNPN and SVGIG (reference sequence). V lost 2 bases to trimming and J lost 6 bases; unmatched junction nucleotides: 4. This chain's CDR3 is CAWSRGLAPGELFF. The DNA for the CDR3 is TGTGCCTGGAGTCGGGGACTAGCTCCCGGGGAGCTGTTTTTT.

This rearrangement joins TRBV6-6 to TRBJ1-5, with no clear D. Germline V gene data show CDR1 as MNHNY and CDR2 as SVGAGI (reference sequence). There are 12 residues in the CDR3. Trimming removed 8 bases from V and 4 bases from J, with 9 bases in between. The CDR3 protein is CASEFENQPQHF. Here the CDR3 DNA reads TGTGCCAGCGAATTTGAAAATCAGCCCCAGCATTTT.

The chain joins TRBV19 to TRBJ2-4, with a possible D match to TRBD2 (6 bases). The CDR3 runs 13 residues. From germline, CDR1 is LNHDA and CDR2 SQIVND (reference sequence). V lost 9 bases to trimming and J lost 6 bases, with 15 bases between them. The CDR3 loop reads CASDSGSGNIQYF. As DNA, the CDR3 is TGTGCCAGCGATTCTGGTAGCGGAAACATTCAGTACTTC.

The gene calls are TRBV6-5 and TRBJ1-3; D ambiguous. From germline, CDR1 is MNHEY and CDR2 SVGAGI. Trimming pared 5 bases from V and 8 bases from J, leaving 19 bases between. The CDR3 totals 15 residues. CDR3 sequence (DNA): TGTGCCAGCAGTGCCTCGATGGGGAGGTCGGACACCATATATTTT. It encodes CASSASMGRSDTIYF.

This clone was detected a few times. This sequence joins TRBV7-9 and TRBJ1-6; D might be TRBD1 (5 bases). Trimming took 1 base from V and 7 from J, leaving 17 bases between them. The CDR3 covers 17 residues. Looked up from germline, CDR1 is SEHNR and CDR2 is FQNEAQ (reference sequence). The CDR3 protein is CASSLGLRGVENSPLHF. For the CDR3, the DNA is TGTGCCAGCAGCTTAGGATTGCGGGGCGTGGAAAATTCACCCCTCCACTTT. Full variable domain (missing parts from reference TRBV7-9 and TRBJ1-6): DTGVSQNPRHKITKRGQNVTFRCDPISEHNRLYWYRQTLGQGPEFLTYFQNEAQLEKSRLLSDRFSAERPKGSFSTLEIQRTEQGDSAMYLCASSLGLRGVENSPLHFGNGTRLTVT.

The chain uses TRBV19 and TRBJ2-7; maybe TRBD1 (5 bases). Germline values: CDR1 LNHDA, CDR2 SQIVND (reference sequence). The CDR3 sequence is 12 residues long. V lost 5 bases to trimming and J lost 2 bases, with 7 bases between them. CDR3 DNA sequence: TGTGCCAGTAGTGACAGTGCCTACGAGCAGTACTTC. Amino acids: CASSDSAYEQYF.

This chain uses TRBV29-1 with TRBJ1-2, with 7 bases aligning to TRBD1. V lost 3 bases and J lost 2; bases outside the gene matches: 6. CDR1 and CDR2 (germline): SQVTM, ANQGSEA. This CDR3 spans 14 amino acids. CDR3 nucleotides: TGCAGCGTTGAGGGCAGGGGGGAAAACTATGGCTACACCTTC. Residues: CSVEGRGENYGYTF.

J is TRBJ2-7 and V is TRBV11-2, with TRBD2 identical over 7 bases. Germline values: CDR1 SGHAT, CDR2 FQNNGV. This CDR3 region has 17 residues. V shed 5 bases and J 2 bases; nucleotides not matched to a gene: 15. This CDR3 is CASSPGLASGRAYEQYF. The CDR3 nucleotides are TGTGCCAGCAGCCCGGGACTGGCTAGCGGACGGGCCTACGAGCAGTACTTC. The complete variable domain, with remaining parts taken from reference TRBV11-2 and TRBJ2-7, reads EAGVAQSPRYKIIEKRQSVAFWCNPISGHATLYWYQQILGQGPKLLIQFQNNGVVDDSQLPKDRFSAERLKGVDSTLKIQPAKLEDSAVYLCASSPGLASGRAYEQYFGPGTRLTVT.

The chain has TRBV5-6 and TRBJ1-1, with 7 positions matching TRBD1. V shed 1 base, J shed 0 bases, and the junction held 9 bases outside the gene matches. This CDR3 is built from 17 residues. Germline V CDR1 and CDR2: SGHDT, YYEEEE. CDR3 in amino acids: CASSLRWGTGVNTEAFF. As DNA, the CDR3 is TGTGCCAGCAGCTTGCGGTGGGGAACAGGGGTGAACACTGAAGCTTTCTTT. Supplemented by reference TRBV5-6 and TRBJ1-1, the full variable domain reads DAGVTQSPTHLIKTRGQQVTLRCSPKSGHDTVSWYQQALGQGPQFIFQYYEEEERQRGNFPDRFSGHQFPNYSSELNVNALLLGDSALYLCASSLRWGTGVNTEAFFGQGTRLTVV.

V usage is TRBV5-1 and J usage is TRBJ2-2; 8 bases line up with TRBD2. Germline V gene lookup returns CDR1 SGHRS and CDR2 YFSETQ. The CDR3 has 16 amino acids. The J segment lost 6 bases and the V segment lost 1 base, leaving 8 bases of the junction unmatched. The CDR3 protein is CASSLRSGSLAGELFF. The CDR3 DNA follows: TGCGCCAGCAGCTTGAGGAGCGGGAGTCTAGCCGGGGAGCTGTTTTTT.